The entry that follows covers one TCR beta chain sequence. The target antigen is unknown. Clones were read by immunoSEQ multiplex PCR, and TCRdb kept only the in-frame ones, dropping some. The sample holds 40,000 or so clones. The data derive from a study of T cells in women clearing cervical HPV infection. Study-wide results and limits: Timing of associations relative to infection is unclear; T-cell subsets were not isolated.

This TCR was recovered from a woman aged 18 to 75 with a cervical HPV16 infection that either progressed to CIN3+ or cleared (not recorded which). Sequences were obtained from blood buffy coat.

The part of the CDR3 DNA that was read is TGTGCCAGCAGCTTAGCTTGGACTAGCAATGAC. It translates to CASSLAWTSND. The complete CDR3 protein is CASSLAWTSNDYTF. The chain is built from TRBV7-6 and TRBJ1-2; D remains unclear. The read halts 3 residues ahead of the CDR3 end, with the missing end drawn from the germline J gene. The germline gives CDR1 SGHVS, CDR2 FNYEAQ. The CDR3 runs to 14 residues.